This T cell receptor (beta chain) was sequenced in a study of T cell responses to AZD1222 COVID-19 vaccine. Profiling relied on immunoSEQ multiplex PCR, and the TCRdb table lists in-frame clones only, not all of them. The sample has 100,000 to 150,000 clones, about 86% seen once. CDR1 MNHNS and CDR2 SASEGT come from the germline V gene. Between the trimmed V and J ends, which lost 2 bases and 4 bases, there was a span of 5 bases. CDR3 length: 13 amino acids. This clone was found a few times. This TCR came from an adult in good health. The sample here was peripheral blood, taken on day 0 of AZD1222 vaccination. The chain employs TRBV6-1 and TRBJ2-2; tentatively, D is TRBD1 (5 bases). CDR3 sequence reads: CASSEQGTGELFF. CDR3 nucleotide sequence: TGTGCCAGCAGTGAACAGGGCACCGGGGAGCTGTTTTTT.